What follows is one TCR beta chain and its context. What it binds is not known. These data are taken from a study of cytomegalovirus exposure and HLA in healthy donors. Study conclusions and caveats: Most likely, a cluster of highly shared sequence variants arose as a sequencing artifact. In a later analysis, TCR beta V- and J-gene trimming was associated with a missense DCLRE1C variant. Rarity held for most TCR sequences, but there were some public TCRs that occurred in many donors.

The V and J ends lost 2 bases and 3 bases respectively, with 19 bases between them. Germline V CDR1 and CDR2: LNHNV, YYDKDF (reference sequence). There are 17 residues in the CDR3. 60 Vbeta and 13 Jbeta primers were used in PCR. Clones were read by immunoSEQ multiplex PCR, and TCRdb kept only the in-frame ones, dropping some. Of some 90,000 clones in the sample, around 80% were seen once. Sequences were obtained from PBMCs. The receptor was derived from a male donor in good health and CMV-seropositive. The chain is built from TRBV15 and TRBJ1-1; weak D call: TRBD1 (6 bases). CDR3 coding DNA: TGTGCCACCAGCAGAACTGTGGCGACAGGTTGGGACACTGAAGCTTTCTTT. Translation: CATSRTVATGWDTEAFF.